A single sample is the source of the 24 T cell receptor beta chains below, sequenced in a study of STAT3 mutations in large granular lymphocyte leukemia. Study outcomes and limitations: In T-cell large granular lymphocyte leukemia, about half of patients showed multiple immunodominant subclonotypes.

These receptors' targets are unknown. The protocol was immunoSEQ multiplex PCR, while the TCRdb copy is restricted to in-frame clones and leaves out a portion. The sample carries approximately 42,000 clones, around 80% recorded once. Input material: PBMCs. The receptors stem from a human donor with T large granular lymphocyte leukemia. Some clones in this sample may be carry-over from other donors' samples.

This sequence joins TRBV9 and TRBJ2-7; 8 bases are shared with TRBD2. This CDR3 spans 14 amino acids. Germline CDR1 is SGDLS and CDR2 is YYNGEE. V lost 0 bases to trimming and J lost 3 bases; unmatched junction nucleotides: 2. CDR3 residues: CASSVGAGGYEQYF. CDR3 nucleotides: TGTGCCAGCAGCGTAGGTGCGGGGGGCTACGAGCAGTACTTC.

The chain couples TRBV5-3 to TRBJ1-2; 9 bases line up with TRBD1. TRBV5-3 is an open reading frame, and its role is uncertain. J was trimmed by 2 bases and V by 3 bases; bases with no gene match: 2. CDR3 length: 14 residues. The CDR3 is CARSCGQGNYGYTF. The CDR3 nucleotides read TGTGCCAGAAGCTGCGGACAGGGGAACTATGGCTACACCTTC.

V is TRBV4-2 and J is TRBJ2-5; 14 bases agree with TRBD2. CDR1 is LGHNA, CDR2 YNFKEQ, per germline. Trimming took 1 base from V and 5 from J; bases not matched to a gene: 0. CDR3 length: 15 residues. CDR3 region: CASSQGLAGGETQYF. In DNA form, the CDR3 reads TGTGCCAGCAGCCAAGGACTAGCGGGGGGGGAGACCCAGTACTTC.

CDR3 nucleotides: TGTGCCAGCAGTGCCTACAGGGGGCGGCACAACGGCTACACCTTC. Translating it yields CASSAYRGRHNGYTF. V gene TRBV25-1 combines with J gene TRBJ1-2; 9 positions match TRBD1. V was pared by 4 bases and J by 8 bases, with 11 bases of the junction left unmatched. The CDR3 is 15 residues long. Germline CDR1 reads MGHDK; CDR2 reads SYGVNS.

The J gene is TRBJ2-3, the V gene TRBV20-1; D call uncertain. CDR1 is DFQATT and CDR2 is SNEGSKA in the germline V gene (reference sequence). The CDR3 extends over 11 amino acids. V was shortened by 3 bases and J by 4 bases, with 5 bases between the two germline ends. CDR3 amino acids: CSARLPDTQYF. DNA of the CDR3: TGCAGTGCTAGGCTACCAGATACGCAGTATTTT.

The chain links TRBV4-1 to TRBJ2-7, with D unresolved. Trimming removed 1 base from V and 7 bases from J, with 8 bases in between. Germline CDR1 MGHRA, CDR2 YSYEKL. CDR3 length: 12 amino acids. The CDR3 sequence is CASSQGPLEQYF. CDR3 nucleotides: TGCGCCAGCAGCCAAGGGCCGTTGGAGCAGTACTTC.

J is TRBJ1-6 and V is TRBV7-9; D gene ambiguous. The CDR3 extends over 17 amino acids. The germline gives CDR1 SEHNR, CDR2 FQNEAQ (reference sequence). With 1 base removed from V and 3 bases from J, the gap between germline ends came to 13 bases. The CDR3 spells CASSLVSGANYNSPLHF. The CDR3 region has the DNA TGTGCCAGCAGCTTAGTCAGTGGTGCGAACTATAATTCACCCCTCCACTTT.

The rearrangement links TRBV19 to TRBJ1-4, with TRBD1 matching 10 bases. This CDR3 comprises 16 residues. V was pared by 2 bases and J by 8 bases, with 8 bases of the junction left unmatched. CDR1 and CDR2 from the germline V gene are LNHDA and SQIVND (reference sequence). The CDR3 spells CASSITPGTGDEKLFF. The CDR3 DNA reads TGTGCCAGTAGTATAACACCCGGGACAGGGGACGAAAAACTGTTTTTT.

The V call is TRBV5-6, the J call TRBJ2-1; a weak D match, TRBD2 (5 bases). This CDR3 comprises 14 residues. V was pared by 4 bases and J by 4 bases, with 12 bases between. In germline, CDR1 is SGHDT, CDR2 YYEEEE. CDR3 in amino acids: CASSLTRVYNEQFF. The CDR3 DNA reads TGTGCCAGCAGCCTTACGCGGGTTTACAATGAGCAGTTCTTC.

The rearrangement joins TRBV5-1 to TRBJ2-1; D ambiguous. Germline CDR1 SGHRS, CDR2 YFSETQ. This CDR3 is built from 13 residues. V was cut by 0 bases and J by 7 bases, with 8 bases left in between. CDR3 in amino acids: CASSLGPENEQFF. CDR3 nucleotides: TGCGCCAGCAGCTTGGGACCGGAAAATGAGCAGTTCTTC.

This clone appeared a few times. The chain joins TRBV10-3 to TRBJ1-1, with D unclear. V shed 4 bases and J shed 4 bases, with 10 bases lying between them. Germline CDR1 reads ENHRY; CDR2 reads SYGVKD. The CDR3 is made up of 13 amino acids. The CDR3 DNA reads as TGTGCCATCAGTGTTGGGGAGTTCACTGAAGCTTTCTTT. Translation gives CAISVGEFTEAFF.

The chain links TRBV5-4 to TRBJ1-3; the D is unclear. Germline V gene data show CDR1 as SGHNT and CDR2 as YYREEE (reference sequence). Trimming removed 4 bases from V and 7 bases from J, with 21 bases in between. The CDR3 runs to 16 residues. In DNA form, the CDR3 reads TGTGCCAGCAGCCCAGGACCGAAAGCAGACGGGAACACCATATATTTT. Its protein is CASSPGPKADGNTIYF.

V gene TRBV10-3 combines with J gene TRBJ2-3; D might be TRBD1 (6 bases). The CDR3 loop spans 14 amino acids. V dropped 11 bases and J dropped 6 bases, with 21 bases sitting between them. Germline V gene data show CDR1 as ENHRY and CDR2 as SYGVKD. CDR3 DNA sequence: TGTGCCTCCAACCCCGGGACACTTTTGGATACGCAGTATTTT. This sequence encodes CASNPGTLLDTQYF.

This clone was detected only a few times. The chain joins TRBV7-9 to TRBJ1-2; tentatively, D is TRBD1 (5 bases). Germline V gives CDR1 SEHNR, CDR2 FQNEAQ (reference sequence). The CDR3 extends over 15 amino acids. V shed 4 bases and J shed 8 bases, with 20 bases lying between them. In nucleotides, the CDR3 is TGTGCCAGCAGCTCAGACAGTCAGATCGTCTACGGCTACACCTTC. This sequence encodes CASSSDSQIVYGYTF.

In this sample, this clone turned up many times. CDR3 nucleotide sequence: TGCGGGTCAGGGGTCTCCTACGGCTACACCTTC. It encodes CGSGVSYGYTF. The chain combines TRBV20-1 with TRBJ1-2; possible D gene TRBD1, 6 bases. The CDR3 extends over 11 amino acids. Germline V gene lookup returns CDR1 DFQATT and CDR2 SNEGSKA (reference sequence).

V usage is TRBV4-2 and J usage is TRBJ1-5; weak D call: TRBD1 (5 bases). CDR1 and CDR2 (germline): LGHNA, YNFKEQ. The V and J ends lost 1 base and 4 bases respectively, with 11 bases between them. The CDR3 is made up of 15 amino acids. The CDR3: CASSQVGGGNQPQHF. CDR3 coding DNA: TGTGCCAGCAGCCAAGTTGGGGGAGGAAATCAGCCCCAGCATTTT.

The chain links TRBV4-1 to TRBJ2-4, with 7 bases fitting TRBD2. The CDR3 has 15 amino acids. The germline V gene encodes CDR1 MGHRA and CDR2 YSYEKL. V dropped 2 bases and J dropped 11; count of bases not matched to a gene: 12. The CDR3 loop is CASSQPRPTGGVQYF. CDR3 in DNA: TGCGCCAGCAGCCAACCTAGACCTACGGGGGGAGTTCAGTACTTC.

This clone was seen more than once but under ten times. The genes are TRBV2 and TRBJ1-1, with D possibly matching TRBD1 (6 bases). Trimming took off 10 bases at V and 3 bases at J, with 15 bases between the two ends. This CDR3 is 13 amino acids long. Germline CDR1 is SNHLY and CDR2 is FYNNEI. CDR3 in amino acids: CAIWQGLHTEAFF. CDR3 sequence (DNA): TGTGCCATTTGGCAGGGGCTTCACACTGAAGCTTTCTTT. The whole variable domain, remainder taken from reference TRBV2 and TRBJ1-1, is EPEVTQTPSHQVTQMGQEVILRCVPISNHLYFYWYRQILGQKVEFLVSFYNNEISEKSEIFDDQFSVERPDGSNFTLKIRSTKLEDSAMYFCAIWQGLHTEAFFGQGTRLTVV.

This clone turned up a few times. The V call is TRBV14, the J call TRBJ1-6; no clear D gene. This CDR3 spans 15 amino acids. Trimming took off 3 bases at V and 0 bases at J, with 6 bases between the two ends. The germline V gene has CDR1 SGHDN and CDR2 FVKESK. Here the CDR3 DNA reads TGTGCCAGCAGCCAGACATACTCCTATAATTCACCCCTCCACTTT. Protein: CASSQTYSYNSPLHF.

The rearrangement joins TRBV28 to TRBJ1-5; D uncertain. The V gene lost 3 bases and the J gene lost 6 bases, with 6 bases spanning the gap. The CDR3 is 12 residues long. The V gene's germline CDR1 is MDHEN and CDR2 SYDVKM. The CDR3 spells CASSFSAQPQHF. DNA of the CDR3: TGTGCCAGCAGTTTCTCCGCTCAGCCCCAGCATTTT.

The chain employs TRBV5-4 and TRBJ2-5, with TRBD1 as a possible D gene (5 bases). CDR3 length: 14 residues. V shed 0 bases and J shed 5 bases, with 11 bases lying between them. Germline CDR1 reads SGHNT; CDR2 reads YYREEE (reference sequence). The CDR3 here is CASSLDRSDETQYF. As DNA, the CDR3 is TGTGCCAGCAGCTTGGACAGGTCGGATGAGACCCAGTACTTC.

In this sample, this clone turned up a few times. The V call is TRBV5-4, the J call TRBJ1-4, with D maybe TRBD1 (6 bases). There are 14 residues in the CDR3. Germline-derived CDR1 and CDR2 are SGHNT and YYREEE (reference sequence). Trimming removed 3 bases from V and 8 bases from J, with 14 bases in between. CDR3 DNA sequence: TGTGCCAGCAGCTCCAGGGGTGGGAGCGAAAAACTGTTTTTT. Protein product: CASSSRGGSEKLFF.

The chain joins TRBV6-5 to TRBJ1-5; D remains ambiguous. There are 15 residues in the CDR3. Germline CDR1 and CDR2: MNHEY and SVGAGI. The V end was cut by 6 bases, the J end by 2 bases, with 14 bases between. The CDR3 spells CASSPTWRGNQPQHF. Here the CDR3 DNA reads TGTGCCAGCAGCCCGACATGGCGGGGCAATCAGCCCCAGCATTTT.

The chain recombines TRBV5-1 with TRBJ2-2, with 10 bases aligning to TRBD1. Trimming took 1 base from V and 3 from J; bases not matched to a gene: 3. This CDR3 is built from 16 residues. From germline, CDR1 is SGHRS and CDR2 YFSETQ. The CDR3 bases are TGCGCCAGCAGCTTGCGAGGACAGGGGGACACCGGGGAGCTGTTTTTT. It yields the protein CASSLRGQGDTGELFF.